Presented here are 9 T cell receptor beta chains from one specimen sequenced in a study of T cell responses to AZD1222 COVID-19 vaccine. TCRdb keeps only in-frame clones here, not all; method: immunoSEQ multiplex PCR. The data hold approximately 100,000 clones, with 87% observed a single time. This specimen consisted of peripheral blood, obtained 28 days after the second AZD1222 dose. The receptors were gathered from an adult who received the AZD1222 COVID-19 vaccine.

V is TRBV3-1 (or the pseudogene TRBV3-2) and J is TRBJ1-4, with no clear D. V was pared by 1 base and J by 8 bases, with 5 bases between. Germline-derived CDR1 and CDR2 are LGHDT and YNNKEL (reference sequence). The CDR3 length is 12 residues. Here the CDR3 DNA reads TGTGCCAGCAGCCAAGGTAGAGAAAAACTGTTTTTT. The encoded protein is CASSQGREKLFF.

The V and J genes are TRBV7-9 and TRBJ1-6, with D possibly being TRBD1 (6 bases). CDR3 length equals 14 residues. Germline V lookup: CDR1 SEHNR, CDR2 FQNEAQ (reference sequence). Trimming removed 1 base at V and 8 bases at J, with 9 bases between. The CDR3 is CASSLGTVDSPLHF. The CDR3 DNA reads TGTGCCAGCAGCTTAGGGACAGTAGATTCACCCCTCCACTTT.

The rearrangement joins TRBV28 to TRBJ1-5; D is unresolved. The ends were cut back, 2 bases at V and 0 bases at J, with 2 bases in the middle. The CDR3 loop spans 13 amino acids. Germline loops: CDR1 MDHEN, CDR2 SYDVKM. The CDR3 sequence: CASSLNSNQPQHF. The CDR3 DNA is TGTGCCAGCAGTTTAAATAGCAATCAGCCCCAGCATTTT.

This clone was seen once. The V gene is TRBV15, the J gene TRBJ2-1; 14 bases are shared with TRBD2. The length of the CDR3 is 17 residues. Unmatched junction bases numbered 9, after V lost 3 bases and J lost 8 bases. In germline, CDR1 is LNHNV, CDR2 YYDKDF (reference sequence). The CDR3 region is CATSRTSGRAIYHEQFF. CDR3 DNA: TGTGCCACCAGCAGGACTAGCGGGAGGGCCATTTATCATGAGCAGTTCTTC.

CDR3 in amino acids: CASSVQGHGYTF. CDR3 DNA: TGTGCCAGCAGCGTACAGGGTCACGGCTACACCTTC. This sequence joins TRBV12-3 or TRBV12-4 and TRBJ1-2, with a possible D match to TRBD1 (6 bases). V was cut by 6 bases and J by 8 bases, with 13 bases left in between. CDR3 length: 12 residues.

This rearrangement joins TRBV19 to TRBJ2-3; 9 bases are a match to TRBD2. The CDR3 sequence is 15 residues long. Germline loops: CDR1 LNHDA, CDR2 SQIVND (reference sequence). Trimming cost V 8 bases and J 4 bases; bases outside gene matches: 10. The DNA for the CDR3 is TGTGCCAGTGTAGAAGGGACTAGCTCTCCAGATACGCAGTATTTT. This codes for CASVEGTSSPDTQYF. The whole variable domain, remainder taken from reference TRBV19 and TRBJ2-3, is DGGITQSPKYLFRKEGQNVTLSCEQNLNHDAMYWYRQDPGQGLRLIYYSQIVNDFQKGDIAEGYSVSREKKESFPLTVTSAQKNPTAFYLCASVEGTSSPDTQYFGPGTRLTVL.

The genes are TRBV3-1 (or the pseudogene TRBV3-2) and TRBJ1-2; a possible D gene is TRBD1 (6 bases). This CDR3 is built from 13 residues. The V gene lost 3 bases and the J gene lost 4 bases, with 9 bases spanning the gap. In germline, CDR1 is LGHDT, CDR2 YNNKEL (reference sequence). CDR3 DNA: TGTGCCAGCAGCCAGAGGGGGGCCTATGGCTACACCTTC. Translated: CASSQRGAYGYTF.

The genes are TRBV2 and TRBJ1-1; TRBD1 matches 9 bases. Germline assignment: CDR1 SNHLY and CDR2 FYNNEI. This CDR3 is 14 amino acids long. The V segment lost 5 bases and the J segment 2 bases; nucleotides outside the gene matches: 3. CDR3 DNA sequence: TGTGCCAGCAGTCCGGACAGGGGAAACACTGAAGCTTTCTTT. It encodes CASSPDRGNTEAFF.

The V and J genes are TRBV10-2 and TRBJ2-7, with D perhaps TRBD2 (5 bases). The CDR3 is 12 amino acids. In germline, CDR1 is WSHSY, CDR2 SAAADI. V was shortened by 8 bases and J by 3 bases, with 11 bases between the two germline ends. CDR3 sequence reads: CASRLAGYEQYF. CDR3 coding DNA: TGCGCCAGCCGGCTAGCCGGCTACGAGCAGTACTTC.